This T cell receptor (beta chain) emerged from a study of T cell responses to AZD1222 COVID-19 vaccine (dated by TCRdb to about 2021). Describing the broader study: A total of 230 to 250 trial participants underwent TCR sequencing, of whom 207 had received two doses of AZD1222 and some 25 had received two doses of the MenACWY control vaccine. Trial participants were enrolled by age into 18-55, 56-69 and 70-plus year subgroups, with about 150, 28 and 57 TCR-sequenced participants respectively.

Reading the label with the study, this specimen's time point is: about 28 days (+/-7) after the second vaccine dose. Because spike-specific TCR depth and breadth did not differ between the two schedules, AZD1222 recipients who got a second dose at roughly 4 weeks were pooled with those who got a second dose at roughly 12 weeks. The vaccinee samples were drawn from two UK trials, COV001 and COV002, one of which was a single-blind randomized controlled phase 2/3 trial testing AZD1222 (ChAdOx1 nCoV-19) in healthy adults. For TCRbeta chain sequencing, PBMC samples were collected from trial participants at day 0 and at day 28 after the second dose. Based on the germline V gene (reference sequence), the CDR1 and CDR2 sequences are SEHNR and FQNEAQ. The CDR3 contains 13 residues, cysteine and phenylalanine counted. Only the CDR3 part of the read is kept: 39 bases, read in frame from the first base. V is clipped by 7 bases and J by 8 bases, and the sequence between their germline boundaries is 14 bases long.

The CDR3 regions of human TCRbeta chains were subjected to immunosequencing. In the original analysis: Repertoire TCRs were checked for matches against a reference library of SARS-CoV-2-specific TCRs that had been generated using the MIRA antigen-specificity platform. Breadth was defined as the fraction of unique TCRs that were SARS-CoV-2-associated, and depth was defined as the fraction of total T cells that were SARS-CoV-2-associated. Using the MIRA data, each spike-specific TCR was mapped to the spike region that the TCR reacts to and placed in a CD4 or CD8 class. Log10-transformed breadth and depth values were compared by one-way ANOVA with Sidak's multiple comparisons tests. The source is immuneACCESS, and TCRdb retained only in-frame sequences with V and J called. Part of the clones is not carried over; for the studies checked, unresolved V genes explain less than half of this, and the remainder is unexplained. V and J calls plus clone size are reproduced from that table; the DNA served to infer D and trimming. The sample table holds under 150,000 clones, of which approximately 88% were seen once. About 6.5% of the sample is taken by the ten largest.

The paper as a whole reports these results and caveats: Conclusions about previously exposed vaccinees were limited because only five to seven AZD1222 recipients were SARS-CoV-2 seropositive at baseline. Because no day 14 peak-response samples were available, repertoires were characterized only after the peak T cell response. A significant rise in spike-specific TCR breadth and depth was observed after two AZD1222 doses relative to day 0 and relative to MenACWY recipients. Reportedly, almost half of the unique spike-specific TCRs recognized epitopes lying outside the regions that are mutated in the B.1.351 and B.1.1.7 variants. Most participants were white British and females outnumbered males, and the authors suggested that clonal diversity may have been underestimated. In the small 56-69-year group, the increase in depth fell short of significance, most likely because of low power. CD4 TCRs associated with the vaccine covered the entire spike protein, and the dominant responses were in regions 160-218 and 743-854.

This clone was seen a few times. What this receptor recognizes is not known. No qualities accompany the bases; no much larger clone lies one base away. This chain is built from TRBV7-9 and TRBJ1-4, with a weak D call of TRBD1 (5 bases match). The source is an adult who received the AZD1222 COVID-19 vaccine. Source: peripheral blood, taken 28 days after the second AZD1222 dose. The CDR3 protein is CASIRGGEEKLFF. The DNA is as follows: TGTGCCAGCATACGCGGGGGGGAAGAAAAACTGTTTTTT. Supplemented by the reference TRBV7-9 and TRBJ1-4 proteins around the CDR3, the complete variable domain is DTGVSQNPRHKITKRGQNVTFRCDPISEHNRLYWYRQTLGQGPEFLTYFQNEAQLEKSRLLSDRFSAERPKGSFSTLEIQRTEQGDSAMYLCASIRGGEEKLFFGSGTQLSVL.